This TCR beta chain was sequenced in a study of blood T cell repertoires in COVID-19. Study processing details: It was from reference gene primer amplification that nucleated cell counts were estimated. The assay was immunoSEQ multiplex PCR, and TCRdb's table has in-frame clones only and misses some. V and J calls plus clone size are reproduced from that table; the DNA served to infer D and trimming. The sample lists fewer than 450,000 clones; about 88% were seen once. CDR3 length: 15 amino acids. Germline CDR1 LNHDA, CDR2 SQIVND (reference sequence). V lost 3 bases, J lost 3 bases, and 6 bases stayed unmatched. The Seattle site enrolled patients during active infection and followed them longitudinally.

V is TRBV19 and J is TRBJ1-1; 8 bases align to TRBD1. The sequenced sample was peripheral blood. The source of this sequence is a woman in her seventies with COVID-19, enrolled during active disease. CDR3 sequence reads: CASSIWTGKDTEAFF. DNA of the CDR3: TGTGCCAGTAGTATCTGGACAGGGAAGGACACTGAAGCTTTCTTT.